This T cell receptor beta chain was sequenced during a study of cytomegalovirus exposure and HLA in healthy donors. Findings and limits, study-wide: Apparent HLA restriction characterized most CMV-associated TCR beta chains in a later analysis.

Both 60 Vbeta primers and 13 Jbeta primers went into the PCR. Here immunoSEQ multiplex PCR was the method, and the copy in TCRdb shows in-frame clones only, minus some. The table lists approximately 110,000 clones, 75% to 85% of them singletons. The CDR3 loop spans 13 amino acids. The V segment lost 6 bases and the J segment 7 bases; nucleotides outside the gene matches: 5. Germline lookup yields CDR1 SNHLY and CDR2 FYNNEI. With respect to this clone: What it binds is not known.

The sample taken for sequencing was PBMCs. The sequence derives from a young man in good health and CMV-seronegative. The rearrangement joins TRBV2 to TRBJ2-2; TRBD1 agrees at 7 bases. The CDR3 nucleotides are TGTGCCAGCAGCCGACAGGGCTACGGGGAGCTGTTTTTT. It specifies CASSRQGYGELFF. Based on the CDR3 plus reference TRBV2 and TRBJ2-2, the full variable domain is EPEVTQTPSHQVTQMGQEVILRCVPISNHLYFYWYRQILGQKVEFLVSFYNNEISEKSEIFDDQFSVERPDGSNFTLKIRSTKLEDSAMYFCASSRQGYGELFFGEGSRLTVL.